This TCR beta chain is from a study of cytomegalovirus exposure and HLA in healthy donors. Study-wide results and limits: A few of the chains that were CMV-associated were confirmed in vitro to be specific for CMV antigens. The listing of about 150 TCR beta chains classed them as cytomegalovirus-associated.

Sampled while nominally healthy, donors likely had unrecorded immune exposures. Vbeta (60) and Jbeta (13) primers were used in the PCR. Only in-frame clones appear in the TCRdb table, and some are missing; sequencing was by immunoSEQ multiplex PCR. The data show around 28,000 clones, roughly 89% seen once. This CDR3 is 18 amino acids long. Germline V lookup: CDR1 SGHNT, CDR2 YYREEE (reference sequence). Germline trimming cut 9 bases from V and 1 base from J; bases unmatched to any gene: 16. Note on this clone: As yet, its antigen is unknown.

The sequence was obtained from a boy aged 10-17 years in good health and CMV-seronegative. Sequencing used PBMCs. V is TRBV5-4 and J is TRBJ1-2; 12 nucleotides align to TRBD1. The CDR3 sequence: CATWDRGHSDSGNYGYTF. The CDR3 bases are TGTGCCACCTGGGACAGGGGGCATTCTGATAGTGGTAACTATGGCTACACCTTC.